This TCR beta chain appears in the sequencing data of a study of regulatory T cells in long-lasting Graves disease. Researchers made TCR beta libraries by using iRepertoire HTBI primers and running Arm-PCR on CDR3 regions. TCRdb called the multiplex PCR reads again in MiXCR, with one record for every CDR3 protein. The sample lists approximately 440,000 distinct CDR3 sequences, about a sixth occurring once. This clonotype showed up many times. The time point: newly diagnosed GD, antithyroid drugs for less than 3 months. The TCR library was made from RNA that had been extracted from PBMCs in TRIzol. Patients of an endocrinology department in Xi'an, China, were included. The V and J ends lost 6 bases and 2 bases, in that order; junction bases with no gene match: 6. This CDR3 contains 14 residues. CDR1 is DFQATT, CDR2 SNEGSKA, per germline (reference sequence). The sample was also linked to a second study, of T cells in Graves' hyperthyroidism and ophthalmopathy. That source reports: In patients aged 18 to 65, hyperthyroidism was newly diagnosed, with duration under 2 months. Ophthalmopathy could be told apart from stable hyperthyroidism with a 13 V-J model.

Sequencing used peripheral blood mononuclear cells (PBMCs), obtained at new diagnosis, from a patient treated with antithyroid drugs. This chain uses TRBV20-1 with TRBJ2-1; 8 nucleotides align to TRBD2. This sequence originates from a man aged 40-50 years with Graves disease. The CDR3 loop reads CSAPRGGAYNEQFF. CDR3 nucleotide sequence: TGCAGTGCCCCTCGGGGGGGGGCCTACAATGAGCAGTTCTTC.